This T cell receptor (beta chain) was captured by sequencing in a study of blood T cell repertoires in COVID-19 (dated by TCRdb to about 2020). Describing the broader study: Samples from collaborators originated in the United States, Italy and Spain and spanned both the acute and convalescent phases of COVID-19. The samples were drawn from the first 160 participants of the ongoing ImmuneRACE study and from 950 to 1,500 subjects provided by 6 global collaborators. The dataset comprised deeply sampled blood TCRbeta repertoires from subjects exposed to, actively infected with, or recovered from COVID-19. Sample metadata almost always included a de-identified subject ID, COVID-19 status, age in years and sex. The repertoires were made available in a free public database intended to serve as a resource for research on the immune response to SARS-CoV-2. The material from the prospective study consisted of cDNA or gDNA derived from T cells, B-cell-depleted T cells, or PBMCs. Where HLA class I and class II types were available, the types were taken from metadata supplied by the sample provider, not from assay-based typing.

The CDR3 starts with the cysteine, ends with the phenylalanine, and has 16 residues. Only CDR3 DNA is held: 48 bases, read in frame from base 1. What the work shows at the level of the full study, not this receptor alone: The amount of clinical and demographic metadata varied by source and participant and was provided uncurated.

To note about this clone: It has no known antigen specificity. The record has no base qualities; no much larger clone is one base away.

Collaborating institutions collected whole blood in K2EDTA tubes following their own protocols. For TCRbeta analysis, collaborators shipped samples in one of three forms: frozen whole blood, isolated PBMCs, or DNA extracted from either of those sample types. TCRbeta CDR3 regions were amplified from genomic DNA using the immunoSEQ Assay, a bias-controlled multiplex PCR. In the paper's pipeline: The number of nucleated cells in each sample was estimated from the amplification of reference gene primers within the assay. To quantify the absolute abundance of each unique TCRbeta CDR3 rearrangement, sequence reads were collapsed and filtered. For each sample, productive Simpson clonality was calculated by taking the square root of Simpson's diversity index across productive rearrangements. TCRdb holds this immuneACCESS table with in-frame rearrangements only. Some clones are missing; in checked studies, unresolved V genes explain under half, and the rest has no known cause. That table is the source of V, J and clone size, and D and trimming were worked out from the DNA. In this sample the table shows around 160,000 clones, under 90% of which occur a single time. 30% to 45% of the sample is taken by the ten largest.

The sequencing input was peripheral blood. The chain employs TRBV21-1 and TRBJ1-1. TRBV21-1 is a recognized pseudogene. This sequence originates from a human donor in a cohort sampled during active COVID-19. Here is the DNA: TGTGCCAGCAGCAAAGGAGGGGAGGGTCCGGACACTGAAGCTTTCTTT. Its protein product is CASSKGGEGPDTEAFF.